The entry below describes one TCR beta chain. This clonotype was observed many times. What antigen it recognizes has not been identified. No quality values exist for individual bases; no much larger clone is one base distant. The CDR1 and CDR2 encoded by the germline V gene are WSHSY and SAAADI. The trim is 6 bases for V and 1 base for J, with a gap of 9 bases between the germline ends. The CDR3 spans 14 residues, from the cysteine through the phenylalanine. Only the CDR3 portion is preserved as DNA: 42 bases, with reading frame beginning at the first base. The data were taken from a study of T-cell reconstitution after alpha-beta-depleted transplantation in children (dated by TCRdb to the mid-2010s). For context, the study as a whole: Using TCR repertoire profiling, the study followed T-cell immune reconstitution in a quantitative way in children after TCRalphabeta/CD19-depleted allogeneic hematopoietic cell transplantation.

Libraries came from PCR. The listed sequencing device is Illumina HiSeq 2500. TCR libraries were prepared with molecular barcoding, using unique molecular identifiers to normalize TCRbeta repertoire quantification. TCRdb ran its own pipeline on the public reads, namely fastp trimming at Q25 and MiXCR clone calling, and kept in-frame beta chains. When rows share a CDR3 protein, they turn into one entry using the most common DNA and genes. Here the sample has fewer than 550,000 distinct CDR3 sequences; about a tenth occur a single time. Nearly 5.5% of the sample rests with the top ten. Material: PBMCs from the stem cell graft donor, obtained from the stem cell graft. The chain joins TRBV10-2 to TRBJ2-2; matching of 6 bases hints at TRBD1 as the D gene. The TCR comes from a human donor who donated a stem cell graft to a child with acute myeloid leukemia. The nucleotide sequence is given as TGCGCCAGCAGCGTACAGGGGAACACCGGGGAGCTGTTTTTT. Translation gives CASSVQGNTGELFF.